This entry lists 10 T cell receptor beta chains sequenced from one sample in a study of blood T cells in healthy people across ages (dated by TCRdb to the mid-2010s). Libraries were prepared through 5' RACE. Sequencing was performed on an Illumina HiSeq 2500. A second about 7 to 11 cycle PCR used a sample-barcoded 5' primer and a J-beta primer mix. TCRdb reanalyzed the raw reads on its own, using fastp at Q25 for trimming and MiXCR for clone calling, and kept in-frame beta chains. All rows with the same CDR3 protein become a single entry with the most common DNA and genes. Here the sample has over a million distinct CDR3 sequences; 35% to 55% occur a single time. The ten largest make up under 20% of the sample. The sample comprised blood. These TCRs come from a woman aged 60-75 years in good health.

In this sample, this clonotype turned up a few times. The chain recombines TRBV20-1 with TRBJ2-7; 9 bases are a match to TRBD1. Germline CDR1 reads DFQATT; CDR2 reads SNEGSKA (reference sequence). The CDR3 has 17 residues. V lost 3 bases and J lost 4; bases outside the gene matches: 16. The CDR3 region is CSARAGTGFEGSYEQYF. CDR3 coding DNA: TGCAGTGCTAGGGCCGGGACAGGGTTTGAAGGAAGTTACGAGCAGTACTTC.

This clonotype was seen many times. The V gene is TRBV6-4, the J gene TRBJ2-1, with 10 bases aligning to TRBD2. The CDR3 length is 15 residues. V shed 6 bases and J 5 bases; nucleotides not matched to a gene: 7. From germline, CDR1 is MRHNA and CDR2 SNTAGT. The CDR3 is CASSPASGSNNEQFF. DNA of the CDR3: TGTGCCAGCAGCCCCGCTAGCGGGAGCAACAATGAGCAGTTCTTC.

This clonotype was observed a handful of times. The gene calls are TRBV29-1 and TRBJ1-2, with 7 positions matching TRBD1. Germline V lookup: CDR1 SQVTM, CDR2 ANQGSEA. The length of the CDR3 is 11 residues. The CDR3 coding sequence is TGCAGTTGTCAGGGGGGCTATGGCTACACCTTC. The encoded protein is CSCQGGYGYTF.

The chain recombines TRBV20-1 with TRBJ2-1; 12 nucleotides agree with TRBD2. The DNA end lines up better with TRBJ2-7; the J call may be wrong. This CDR3 has 15 residues. Per the germline V gene, CDR1 is DFQATT and CDR2 is SNEGSKA (reference sequence). The CDR3 here is CSARSLAGGYNEQYF. The DNA for the CDR3 is TGCAGTGCTAGATCTCTAGCGGGAGGGTACAATGAGCAGTACTTC.

This clonotype occurred many times. The V gene is TRBV18, the J gene TRBJ1-1, with D perhaps matching TRBD1 (5 bases). V lost 4 bases, J lost 1 base, and 7 bases lay in between. This CDR3 contains 13 residues. The germline gives CDR1 KGHSH, CDR2 LQKENI. CDR3 loop: CASSRQTNTEAFF. The CDR3 nucleotides are TGTGCCAGCTCACGACAGACGAACACTGAAGCTTTCTTT.

This clonotype was detected a few times. V is TRBV25-1 and J is TRBJ1-2; D is undetermined. Trimming removed 2 bases at V and 4 bases at J, with 11 bases between. CDR1 is MGHDK, CDR2 SYGVNS, per germline. The CDR3 loop spans 14 amino acids. CDR3 sequence reads: CASSEIRESYGYTF. Here the CDR3 DNA reads TGTGCCAGCAGTGAAATTAGGGAATCCTATGGCTACACCTTC.

CDR3 bases: TGTGCCAGCAGCGAGAGTTCTGGGCTCTTCCTCTACAATGAGCAGTTCTTC. It is translated as CASSESSGLFLYNEQFF. The chain carries TRBV3-1 and TRBJ2-1; D is undetermined. Deletions cut 5 bases from V and 3 bases from J, with 20 bases between. Germline-derived CDR1 and CDR2 are LGHDT and YNNKEL (reference sequence). The CDR3 sequence is 17 residues long.

J is TRBJ2-5 and V is TRBV28; TRBD2 matches at 14 bases. The J call may be incorrect, as the DNA end agrees better with TRBJ2-7. This CDR3 has 15 residues. Germline V gene data show CDR1 as MDHEN and CDR2 as SYDVKM. The DNA of the CDR3 is TGTGCCAGCGGCCATGGGACTAGCGGGAGTTCCGAGCAGTACTTC. This codes for CASGHGTSGSSEQYF.

The rearrangement uses TRBV2 and TRBJ2-3; D not resolved. Germline-derived CDR1 and CDR2 are SNHLY and FYNNEI. Trimming left V 5 bases short and J 1 base short, with 10 bases between. The CDR3 runs to 14 residues. This chain's CDR3 is CASSFLRGTDTQYF. CDR3 nucleotide sequence: TGTGCCAGCAGTTTTCTTCGAGGCACAGATACGCAGTATTTT. The complete variable domain, with remaining parts taken from reference TRBV2 and TRBJ2-3, reads EPEVTQTPSHQVTQMGQEVILRCVPISNHLYFYWYRQILGQKVEFLVSFYNNEISEKSEIFDDQFSVERPDGSNFTLKIRSTKLEDSAMYFCASSFLRGTDTQYFGPGTRLTVL.

For this clonotype: A read error may produce the germline difference seen at one junction end. CDR3 protein: CASSRGDSPGGHGYIF. CDR3 sequence (DNA): TGTGCCAGCAGCCGAGGGGACAGCCCCGGAGGGCATGGCTACATCTTC. The rearrangement joins TRBV7-2 to TRBJ1-2; 7 positions match TRBD1. The germline gives CDR1 SGHTA, CDR2 FQGNSA. The CDR3 consists of 16 residues.